The 32 T cell receptor beta chains listed next were all sequenced from one sample in a study of response to subunit inactivated influenza vaccine (dated by TCRdb to 2017 to 2018). Libraries were made using RT-PCR. The listed sequencing device is Illumina HiSeq 2500. Through fastp at Q25 and MiXCR, TCRdb rebuilt clones from the public reads, retaining in-frame beta chains. Each CDR3 protein appears once, grouped with its most common genes and DNA. Recorded for this sample are roughly 290,000 distinct CDR3 sequences; less than 25% of them occurred a single time. The top ten clones comprise approximately 10% of the sample. The source was PBMCs from blood, collected less than 22 months after vaccination. The source is a man aged 50-75 years who received an inactivated influenza vaccine. Donor details come from another sample of the same person, matched by shared clones.

V usage is TRBV29-1 and J usage is TRBJ1-2; D is possibly TRBD1 (5 bases). V was clipped by 6 bases and J by 4 bases, with 18 bases between them. From germline, CDR1 is SQVTM and CDR2 ANQGSEA. The CDR3 covers 14 residues. CDR3 sequence reads: CSVATDTSGYGYTF. CDR3 DNA: TGCAGCGTCGCGACGGACACGTCCGGCTATGGCTACACCTTC.

The CDR3 loop is CSAGQLWGREQYF. The CDR3 DNA is TGCAGTGCCGGACAACTGTGGGGGAGGGAGCAGTACTTC. The V and J genes are TRBV20-1 and TRBJ2-7, with D tentatively TRBD2 (6 bases). V was shortened by 6 bases and J by 7 bases, with 19 bases between the two germline ends. The CDR3 length is 13 residues. Germline V gene lookup returns CDR1 DFQATT and CDR2 SNEGSKA (reference sequence).

This clonotype was found a few times. The V gene is TRBV7-2, the J gene TRBJ2-5; TRBD2 is a possible D gene (5 bases). The CDR3 is 14 amino acids. Germline V lookup: CDR1 SGHTA, CDR2 FQGNSA. Trimming removed 5 bases from V and 1 base from J, with 11 bases in between. In nucleotides, the CDR3 is TGTGCCAGCAGCCCACCGGCGGGCCAAGAGACCCAGTACTTC. The encoded protein is CASSPPAGQETQYF.

This clonotype was picked up many times. V is TRBV19 and J is TRBJ1-4; D unclear. The CDR3 length is 13 residues. The germline V and J ends were trimmed by 8 bases and 4 bases, with 11 bases remaining between them. The germline V gene has CDR1 LNHDA and CDR2 SQIVND (reference sequence). The CDR3: CASADGNNEKLFF. The CDR3 DNA reads TGTGCCAGTGCCGACGGGAATAATGAAAAACTGTTTTTT.

This clonotype was seen more than once but under ten times. The J gene is TRBJ2-3, the V gene TRBV2, with 7 bases aligning to TRBD2. The germline gives CDR1 SNHLY, CDR2 FYNNEI. CDR3 size: 15 residues. V dropped 6 bases and J dropped 0; count of bases not matched to a gene: 6. As DNA, the CDR3 is TGTGCCAGCAGATTGAGCGGGGCAAGCACAGATACGCAGTATTTT. This gives the protein CASRLSGASTDTQYF.

This clonotype was observed once. V gene TRBV7-2 combines with J gene TRBJ2-5, with 9 bases identical to TRBD1. V dropped 3 bases and J dropped 13; count of bases not matched to a gene: 18. Germline loops: CDR1 SGHTA, CDR2 FQGNSA. The CDR3 is 16 residues long. For the CDR3, the DNA is TGTGCCAGCAGCTTGGACAGGGGCTTCACGGGGGTGGCCCGGTACTTC. As protein: CASSLDRGFTGVARYF.

The chain carries TRBV28 and TRBJ1-2, with D uncertain. Per germline, CDR1 MDHEN and CDR2 SYDVKM. The V and J ends lost 3 bases and 2 bases respectively, with 10 bases between them. This CDR3 is 14 amino acids long. CDR3: CASSFPGDNYGYTF. DNA for the CDR3: TGTGCCAGCAGTTTCCCAGGAGACAACTATGGCTACACCTTC.

Only a few counts were recorded for this clonotype. This chain links TRBV4-1 with TRBJ2-3; D might be TRBD2 (5 bases). CDR3 size: 16 residues. V was pared by 4 bases and J by 4 bases, with 18 bases between. The germline gives CDR1 MGHRA, CDR2 YSYEKL. CDR3 nucleotides: TGCGCCAGCAGCCTCTATCCGGGGTCCGGCGCAGATACGCAGTATTTT. Protein product: CASSLYPGSGADTQYF.

This chain links TRBV28 with TRBJ2-1; tentative D call: TRBD2 (6 bases). Per the germline V gene, CDR1 is MDHEN and CDR2 is SYDVKM. Deletions cut 5 bases from V and 4 bases from J, with 21 bases between. The CDR3 spans 17 residues. Here the CDR3 DNA reads TGTGCCAGCAGTACCCCTCTCCTAGCGTCCAATTACAATGAGCAGTTCTTC. This translates into CASSTPLLASNYNEQFF.

This clonotype was seen a few times. The chain employs TRBV28 and TRBJ2-6; tentatively, D is TRBD1 (5 bases). This CDR3 is built from 16 residues. The V end was cut by 3 bases, the J end by 6 bases, with 15 bases between. Germline-derived CDR1 and CDR2 are MDHEN and SYDVKM. In DNA, the CDR3 is TGTGCCAGCAGTTTTATAGGGGATCCCGAGGCCAACGTCCTGACTTTC. Its translation is CASSFIGDPEANVLTF.

This clonotype was detected a few times. The CDR3 protein is CASSAVNKAFF. The CDR3 coding sequence is TGTGCCAGCAGCGCGGTAAACAAAGCTTTCTTT. The chain links TRBV11-2 to TRBJ1-1; D is uncertain. The CDR3 is 11 amino acids. Germline loops: CDR1 SGHAT, CDR2 FQNNGV. V gave up 5 bases and J gave up 9 bases, with 10 bases separating them.

The chain couples TRBV29-1 to TRBJ2-7; unclear D gene. The CDR3 extends over 12 amino acids. Germline V gene sequence: CDR1 SQVTM, CDR2 ANQGSEA. V shed 4 bases and J shed 2 bases, with 9 bases lying between them. In DNA, the CDR3 is TGCAGCGTTGGGAACAGAGCCTACGAGCAGTACTTC. Its translation: CSVGNRAYEQYF.

The chain couples TRBV30 to TRBJ2-3; no clear D. Looked up from germline, CDR1 is GTSNPN and CDR2 is SVGIG (reference sequence). The ends were cut back, 3 bases at V and 2 bases at J, with 12 bases in the middle. The CDR3 spans 14 residues. The CDR3 sequence: CAWRGYRDTDTQYF. In nucleotides, the CDR3 is TGTGCCTGGAGGGGCTACAGAGACACAGATACGCAGTATTTT.

The V gene is TRBV3-1, the J gene TRBJ1-6; no clear D gene. The CDR3 is 14 residues long. Germline values: CDR1 LGHDT, CDR2 YNNKEL (reference sequence). With 7 bases removed from V and 1 base from J, the gap between germline ends came to 8 bases. The CDR3 DNA is TGTGCCAGCACGGGTGTATCCTATAATTCACCCCTCCACTTT. Amino acids: CASTGVSYNSPLHF.

This clonotype was counted many times. The CDR3 protein is CASSQVGLNQPQHF. The CDR3 DNA sequence: TGCGCCAGCAGCCAAGTTGGCCTCAATCAGCCCCAGCATTTT. This rearrangement joins TRBV4-1 to TRBJ1-5; unclear D gene. Trimming shortened V by 1 base and J by 3 bases, and 7 bases separated the two germline ends. Germline values: CDR1 MGHRA, CDR2 YSYEKL. The CDR3 contains 14 residues.

V usage is TRBV3-1 and J usage is TRBJ2-2, with D hard to call. The length of the CDR3 is 15 residues. Trimming shortened V by 3 bases and J by 0 bases, and 8 bases separated the two germline ends. Per the germline V gene, CDR1 is LGHDT and CDR2 is YNNKEL (reference sequence). CDR3 amino acids: CASSQRPANTGELFF. The CDR3 region has the DNA TGTGCCAGCAGCCAGCGCCCGGCGAACACCGGGGAGCTGTTTTTT. The whole variable domain, filled in from reference TRBV3-1 and TRBJ2-2, reads DTAVSQTPKYLVTQMGNDKSIKCEQNLGHDTMYWYKQDSKKFLKIMFSYNNKELIINETVPNRFSPKSPDKAHLNLHINSLELGDSAVYFCASSQRPANTGELFFGEGSRLTVL.

V and J are TRBV3-1 and TRBJ2-6; D remains unclear. Germline V CDR1 and CDR2: LGHDT, YNNKEL (reference sequence). The CDR3 consists of 16 residues. V lost 4 bases, J lost 0 bases, and 10 bases lay in between. In DNA, the CDR3 is TGTGCCAGCAGCCCTCGTGGCGTCTCTGGGGCCAACGTCCTGACTTTC. Residues: CASSPRGVSGANVLTF.

This clonotype was seen more than once but under ten times. The CDR3 sequence: CSAYDRGHPNYGYTF. The CDR3 DNA reads as TGCAGTGCTTACGACAGGGGGCATCCTAACTATGGCTACACCTTC. V gene TRBV20-1 combines with J gene TRBJ1-2; 10 bases line up with TRBD1. In germline, CDR1 is DFQATT, CDR2 SNEGSKA (reference sequence). J was trimmed by 0 bases and V by 5 bases; bases with no gene match: 6. The CDR3 has 15 residues.

This clonotype was recorded at least ten times. The gene calls are TRBV4-1 and TRBJ1-2; 10 bases match TRBD1. Trimming removed 4 bases from V and 2 bases from J; junction bases left unmatched: 4. The CDR3 loop spans 15 amino acids. CDR1 MGHRA and CDR2 YSYEKL come from the germline V gene. The CDR3 sequence: CASSPDRGLNYGYTF. For the CDR3, the DNA is TGCGCCAGCAGCCCCGACAGGGGGCTAAACTATGGCTACACCTTC.

This clonotype came up a few times. At one boundary the junction diverges from the germline segment, which might be a read error. The chain links TRBV28 to TRBJ1-3; possible D gene TRBD1, 6 bases. In germline, CDR1 is MDHEN, CDR2 SYDVKM. CDR3 length: 11 amino acids. The CDR3 region is CATRLGGQGHF. The CDR3 nucleotides are TGTGCCACCCGGCTGGGGGGGCAGGGTCATTTT.

This clonotype has only a few counts. V and J are TRBV12-3 or TRBV12-4 and TRBJ1-4; a weak D match, TRBD1 (6 bases). The CDR3 is 13 amino acids. Trimming stripped 6 bases from V and 6 bases from J, with 11 bases between. The CDR3 is CASRGGPYEKLFF. CDR3 coding DNA: TGTGCCAGCAGGGGGGGGCCTTATGAAAAACTGTTTTTT.

This clonotype was counted only a few times. This chain uses TRBV9 with TRBJ2-1; D is possibly TRBD1 (5 bases). V shed 1 base and J shed 7 bases, with 9 bases lying between them. Germline V CDR1 and CDR2: SGDLS, YYNGEE. This CDR3 region has 13 residues. CDR3: CASSVQGTNEQFF. In DNA form, the CDR3 reads TGTGCCAGCAGCGTACAGGGAACAAATGAGCAGTTCTTC.

This clonotype was seen a few times. The genes are TRBV6-1 and TRBJ2-1; TRBD1 or TRBD2 may be the D gene (5 bases each). Trimming removed 8 bases from V and 0 bases from J, with 11 bases in between. Looked up from germline, CDR1 is MNHNS and CDR2 is SASEGT. This CDR3 is built from 14 residues. The CDR3 sequence: CASCPGSSYNEQFF. In DNA, the CDR3 is TGTGCCAGCTGTCCAGGGAGCTCCTACAATGAGCAGTTCTTC.

This clonotype turned up a few times. This chain joins TRBV6-1 and TRBJ1-1; D is unresolved. V was pared by 6 bases and J by 0 bases, with 20 bases between. The CDR3 loop spans 17 amino acids. CDR1 is MNHNS, CDR2 SASEGT, per germline. DNA for the CDR3: TGTGCCAGCAGGACGACCCGGGAATGGCCTATGAACACTGAAGCTTTCTTT. Translating it yields CASRTTREWPMNTEAFF.

This clonotype was recorded at least ten times. This chain links TRBV7-2 with TRBJ1-4; a possible D gene is TRBD1 (5 bases). The germline V gene encodes CDR1 SGHTA and CDR2 FQGNSA. Trimming removed 2 bases from V and 4 bases from J, with 8 bases in between. This CDR3 has 14 amino acids. CDR3 sequence reads: CASSLSQGNEKLFF. For the CDR3, the DNA is TGTGCCAGCAGCTTAAGCCAGGGTAATGAAAAACTGTTTTTT.

V gene TRBV4-3 combines with J gene TRBJ1-3; D remains unclear. Germline CDR1 LGHNA, CDR2 YSLEER. This CDR3 has 13 residues. The V end was cut by 4 bases, the J end by 2 bases, with 6 bases between. In DNA form, the CDR3 reads TGCGCCAGCAGCCCCCTGACTGGAAACACCATATATTTT. Translated, it gives CASSPLTGNTIYF.

The chain employs TRBV6-5 and TRBJ2-2; D is unclear. The germline V gene encodes CDR1 MNHEY and CDR2 SVGAGI. Trimming took 3 bases from V and 1 from J, leaving 6 bases between them. The CDR3 spans 14 residues. CDR3 DNA sequence: TGTGCCAGCAGTTATTGGAAGAACACCGGGGAGCTGTTTTTT. It specifies CASSYWKNTGELFF.

The chain couples TRBV14 to TRBJ2-7; tentative D call: TRBD2 (5 bases). Germline V gene sequence: CDR1 SGHDN, CDR2 FVKESK. V lost 5 bases to trimming and J lost 8 bases, with 16 bases between them. This CDR3 has 13 residues. The chain's CDR3 is CASSVAGPGKQYF. Here the CDR3 DNA reads TGTGCCAGCAGCGTCGCAGGTCCGGGGAAGCAGTACTTC.

The table lists this clonotype with a few counts. The V gene is TRBV10-3, the J gene TRBJ2-1; maybe TRBD2 (5 bases). CDR1 is ENHRY, CDR2 SYGVKD, per germline. The length of the CDR3 is 13 residues. V dropped 5 bases and J dropped 8 bases, with 13 bases sitting between them. The CDR3 DNA follows: TGTGCCATCAGTACCACTAGTTACGATGAGCAGTTCTTC. It encodes CAISTTSYDEQFF.

V is TRBV5-5 and J is TRBJ1-5, with D possibly being TRBD1 (6 bases). The germline CDR1 and CDR2 sequences are SGHKS and YYEKEE (reference sequence). This CDR3 is 15 amino acids long. With 0 bases removed from V and 1 base from J, the gap between germline ends came to 8 bases. The chain's CDR3 is CASSLGGASNQPQHF. In nucleotides, the CDR3 is TGTGCCAGCAGCTTGGGGGGGGCGAGCAATCAGCCCCAGCATTTT.

The chain joins TRBV29-1 to TRBJ2-4; the D gene is possibly TRBD1 (5 bases). Germline CDR1 and CDR2: SQVTM and ANQGSEA. V lost 4 bases and J 1 base, leaving 11 bases between the germline ends. The CDR3 consists of 14 residues. CDR3 sequence: CSVGPAGAKNIQYF. DNA for the CDR3: TGCAGCGTTGGGCCCGCAGGGGCCAAAAACATTCAGTACTTC.

The V and J genes are TRBV25-1 and TRBJ1-6; 9 bases match TRBD1. The CDR3 extends over 15 amino acids. V lost 6 bases, J lost 8 bases, and 8 bases stayed unmatched. Germline-derived CDR1 and CDR2 are MGHDK and SYGVNS. This chain's CDR3 is CASSRKGQGDSPLHF. The CDR3 region has the DNA TGTGCCAGCAGCCGAAAGGGACAGGGAGATTCACCCCTCCACTTT.